This TCR beta chain was captured in a study of Ad26.COV2.S vaccination and SARS-CoV-2 variants (dated by TCRdb to 2020 to 2022). Looking at the study overall: Donors in the vaccine arm were drawn from COV1001, a phase I-IIa trial of Ad26.COV2.S in healthy adults that was multicentre, randomized, double-blind and placebo-controlled. Ad26.COV2.S was administered intramuscularly at 5 x 10^10 or 1 x 10^11 viral particles, either as a single shot or as two shots given 56 days apart. Participants in the trial were split at random into five groups of five each, receiving low-dose or high-dose Ad26.COV2.S once or twice, or else placebo on both occasions. Sequencing of the TCRbeta repertoire served to evaluate the specificity and breadth of SARS-CoV-2-reactive T cell receptors following Ad26.COV2.S vaccination. Blinding of investigators to trial group allocation was maintained during experiments and outcome assessment. The TCR-sequenced set comprised approximately 32 samples: 19 Ad26.COV2.S vaccine recipients, 5 placebo recipients and 8 SARS-CoV-2 convalescent individuals.

Overall study results and their limits: Non-spike TCR breadth was comparable between vaccine and placebo recipients, consistent with the vaccine containing only spike. After vaccination, substantial breadth of spike-specific CD8+ and CD4+ T cell responses was reported. The authors noted that total T cell responses may have been underestimated by the TCR breadth and depth analyses. Comparing responses between vaccine doses or regimens was not something the study was powered to do. Spike-specific TCR breadth was higher in Ad26.COV2.S recipients than in placebo recipients (P = 0.0014).

TCRbeta CDR3 regions were sequenced with the immunoSEQ Assay. After extraction, genomic DNA underwent amplification by bias-controlled multiplex PCR, followed by high-throughput sequencing. The study's own analysis went as follows. To quantify the absolute abundance of every unique TCRbeta CDR3 region, sequences were collapsed and filtered. T cell fraction was estimated by normalization of TCRbeta template counts to usable DNA, with usable DNA being measured through amplification of reference genes present in all nucleated cells. Repertoire TCRs were annotated as SARS-CoV-2-specific when V gene, CDR3 amino acid sequence and J gene were exactly matched to a known reactive TCR set. The reference SARS-CoV-2 TCR set was derived from MIRA and filtered for enrichment in COVID-19-positive ImmuneCODE repertoires, a step that removed public or cross-reactive TCRs. Based on the MIRA antigens, annotated TCRs were further analysed at the level of specific ORF or position within ORF. Breadth was defined as the number of annotated unique rearrangements divided by the total number of unique productive rearrangements, and depth was defined as the summed frequency of the annotated unique rearrangements. Group comparisons of TCR breadth used two-sided Wilcoxon rank-sum tests. Here the immuneACCESS table is served through TCRdb, limited to in-frame sequences with V and J called. Missing clones are a known gap in these copies; in checked studies unresolved V genes cover under half, and the rest lacks a known reason. The DNA was the basis for D and trimming; V, J and clone size are from that table. The sample table contains some 320,000 clones; only one count was recorded for about 86% of them. The leading ten clones occupy 1.9% of the sample.

A word on this clone: The antigen it recognizes is unknown. There are no base qualities to consult, and no much larger clone falls within one base.

In the germline V gene (reference sequence), CDR1 corresponds to LNHNV and CDR2 to YYDKDF. The cysteine opens and the phenylalanine closes a CDR3 of 14 amino acids. The entry retains the CDR3 DNA only, 42 bases that are in frame from base 1. The germline V end is reduced by 3 bases and the J end by 5 bases; junction bases left unmatched: 2. This sample's treatment or condition label indicates: roughly 19 received Ad26.COV2.S at low or high dose, single or two shots; a few received placebo; per-sample allocation not given. For vaccine and placebo recipients, repertoires were sequenced using samples collected on day 63 after the first injection. Between 29 July and 7 August 2020, Cohort 1b enrolled around 25 adults aged 18-55 years at one site in Boston, USA. Ad26.COV2.S was a replication-incompetent adenovirus type 26 vector expressing a prefusion-stabilized SARS-CoV-2 spike protein from the original Wuhan strain.

The receptor was derived from a person aged 18-65 years who received the Ad26.COV2.S COVID-19 vaccine or a placebo. The rearranged segments are TRBV15 and TRBJ1-5, with 9 middle bases fitting TRBD1. Sequences were derived from peripheral blood, sampled in a trial of Ad26.COV2.S vaccine versus placebo. The CDR3 reads CATSRDRGYQPQHF. DNA sequence: TGTGCCACCAGCAGGGACAGGGGATATCAGCCCCAGCATTTT. Reference TRBV15 and TRBJ1-5 proteins supply the regions before and after the CDR3; the full variable domain is: DAMVIQNPRYQVTQFGKPVTLSCSQTLNHNVMYWYQQKSSQAPKLLFHYYDKDFNNEADTPDNFQSRRPNTSFCFLDIRSPGLGDTAMYLCATSRDRGYQPQHFGDGTRLSIL.